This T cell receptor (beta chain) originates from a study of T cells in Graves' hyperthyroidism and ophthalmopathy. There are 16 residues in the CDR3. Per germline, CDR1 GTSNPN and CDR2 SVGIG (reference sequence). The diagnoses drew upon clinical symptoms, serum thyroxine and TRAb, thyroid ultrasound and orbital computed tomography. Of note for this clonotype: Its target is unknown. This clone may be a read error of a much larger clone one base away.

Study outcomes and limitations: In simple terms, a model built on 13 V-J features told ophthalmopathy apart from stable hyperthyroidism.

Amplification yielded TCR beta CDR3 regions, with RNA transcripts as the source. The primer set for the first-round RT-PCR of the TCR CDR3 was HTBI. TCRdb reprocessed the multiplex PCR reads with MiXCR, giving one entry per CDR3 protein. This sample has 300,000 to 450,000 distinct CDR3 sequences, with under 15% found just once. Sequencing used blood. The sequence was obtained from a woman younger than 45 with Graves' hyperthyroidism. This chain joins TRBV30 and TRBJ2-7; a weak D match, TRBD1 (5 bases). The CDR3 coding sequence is TGTGCCTGGAGCCCCCGGGCAGGGTCCGTAACCTACGAGCAGCACTTC. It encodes CAWSPRAGSVTYEQHF. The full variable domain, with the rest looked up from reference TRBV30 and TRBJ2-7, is SQTIHQWPATLVQPVGSPLSLECTVEGTSNPNLYWYRQAAGRGLQLLFYSVGIGQISSEVPQNLSASRPQDRQFILSSKKLLLSDSGFYLCAWSPRAGSVTYEQHFGPGTRLTVT.